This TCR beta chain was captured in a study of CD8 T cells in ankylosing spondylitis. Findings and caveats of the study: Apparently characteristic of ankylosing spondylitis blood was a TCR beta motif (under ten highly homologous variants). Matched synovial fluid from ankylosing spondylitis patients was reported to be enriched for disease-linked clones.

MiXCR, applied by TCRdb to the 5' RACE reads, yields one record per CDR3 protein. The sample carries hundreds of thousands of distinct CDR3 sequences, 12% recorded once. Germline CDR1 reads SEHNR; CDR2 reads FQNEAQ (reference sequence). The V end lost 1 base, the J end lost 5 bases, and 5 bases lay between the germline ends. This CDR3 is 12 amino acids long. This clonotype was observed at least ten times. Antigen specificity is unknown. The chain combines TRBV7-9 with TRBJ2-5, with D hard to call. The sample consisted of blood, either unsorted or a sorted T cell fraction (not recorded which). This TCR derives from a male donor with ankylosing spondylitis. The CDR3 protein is CASSLESETQYF. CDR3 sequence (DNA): TGTGCCAGCAGCTTAGAGTCGGAGACCCAGTACTTC.